Each of the 28 T cell receptor beta chains below was sequenced from the same sample in a study of cytomegalovirus exposure and HLA in healthy donors. The PCR made use of 60 Vbeta and 13 Jbeta primers. Profiling relied on immunoSEQ multiplex PCR, and the TCRdb table lists in-frame clones only, not all of them. The data contain around 120,000 clones, 75% to 85% of them singletons. The sequenced material came from PBMCs. Receptors were obtained from a male donor in good health and CMV-seropositive.

V is TRBV7-9 and J is TRBJ2-1; 7 bases match TRBD2. Trimming cost V 1 base and J 7 bases; bases outside gene matches: 13. The CDR3 runs 17 residues. Germline V gene lookup returns CDR1 SEHNR and CDR2 FQNEAQ (reference sequence). This CDR3 reads CASSLGSVWEGPNEQFF. DNA of the CDR3: TGTGCCAGCAGCTTAGGGTCGGTGTGGGAGGGCCCGAATGAGCAGTTCTTC.

This clone was seen more than once but under ten times. The V and J genes are TRBV9 and TRBJ1-6; 8 positions match TRBD1. The CDR3 runs 14 residues. V shed 0 bases and J 14 bases; nucleotides not matched to a gene: 7. From germline, CDR1 is SGDLS and CDR2 YYNGEE. The CDR3 nucleotides are TGTGCCAGCAGCGTAGGTGTGGACAGGGTAGCCCTCCACTTT. Its protein is CASSVGVDRVALHF. Based on the CDR3 plus reference TRBV9 and TRBJ1-6, the full variable domain is DSGVTQTPKHLITATGQRVTLRCSPRSGDLSVYWYQQSLDQGLQFLIQYYNGEERAKGNILERFSAQQFPDLHSELNLSSLELGDSALYFCASSVGVDRVALHFGNGTRLTVT.

V is TRBV29-1 and J is TRBJ2-3; 7 nucleotides agree with TRBD1. Germline V lookup: CDR1 SQVTM, CDR2 ANQGSEA. This CDR3 region has 13 residues. The ends lost 7 bases at V and 2 bases at J; junction bases unmatched: 6. CDR3 in amino acids: CSEVGQATDTQYF. Here the CDR3 DNA reads TGCAGCGAGGTCGGACAGGCCACAGATACGCAGTATTTT.

Notes on this clone: Sequence at one end of the junction differs from germline and may be a read error. The chain joins TRBV4-3 to TRBJ2-3; D unresolved. The germline gives CDR1 LGHNA, CDR2 YSLEER. CDR3 size: 14 residues. This CDR3 reads CASSQDSAERPTSF. CDR3 DNA sequence: TGCGCCAGCAGCCAAGATAGTGCGGAGCGACCGACTTCTTTT.

The V and J genes are TRBV5-6 and TRBJ2-7; 7 bases match TRBD1. CDR3 size: 13 residues. With 5 bases clipped from V and 4 bases from J, the junction kept 6 bases outside the gene matches. Germline assignment: CDR1 SGHDT and CDR2 YYEEEE. Written as DNA, the CDR3 is TGTGCCAGCAGTGGGGGACAGATTTACGAGCAGTACTTC. This encodes CASSGGQIYEQYF.

The genes are TRBV30 and TRBJ2-1; D unclear. The V end lost 2 bases, the J end lost 5 bases, and 13 bases lay between the germline ends. The CDR3 is made up of 14 amino acids. CDR1 GTSNPN and CDR2 SVGIG come from the germline V gene (reference sequence). This CDR3 reads CAWSPGPLNNEQFF. CDR3 coding DNA: TGTGCCTGGAGTCCAGGCCCGTTAAACAATGAGCAGTTCTTC.

This clone has a handful of counts. The V and J genes are TRBV4-3 and TRBJ1-2; D is possibly TRBD1 (5 bases). V was trimmed by 5 bases and J by 4 bases, leaving 17 bases between them. The CDR3 sequence is 15 residues long. Germline CDR1 reads LGHNA; CDR2 reads YSLEER. In DNA, the CDR3 is TGCGCCAGCAGCTCCGGGACCGGGAGGTCCTATGGCTACACCTTC. Protein product: CASSSGTGRSYGYTF.

The CDR3 loop is CASTIGGWYEQYF. CDR3 DNA: TGTGCCAGCACCATTGGGGGGTGGTACGAGCAGTACTTC. The chain couples TRBV7-9 to TRBJ2-7, with D tentatively TRBD2 (6 bases). Trimming stripped 7 bases from V and 4 bases from J, with 14 bases between. This CDR3 has 13 amino acids. Germline V gives CDR1 SEHNR, CDR2 FQNEAQ (reference sequence).

V and J are TRBV19 and TRBJ2-4, with a weak D call TRBD1 (6 bases). V lost 5 bases to trimming and J lost 1 base, with 9 bases between them. The CDR3 totals 14 residues. In germline, CDR1 is LNHDA, CDR2 SQIVND (reference sequence). CDR3 DNA: TGTGCCAGTAGTCAGGGGCTGGCCAAAAACATTCAGTACTTC. Its protein is CASSQGLAKNIQYF.

V gene TRBV9 combines with J gene TRBJ1-6, with a possible D match to TRBD1 (5 bases). Germline CDR1 is SGDLS and CDR2 is YYNGEE. Between the trimmed V and J ends, which lost 3 bases and 8 bases, there was a span of 15 bases. CDR3 length: 15 amino acids. CDR3 protein: CASSDLTGFDSPLHF. CDR3 in DNA: TGTGCCAGCAGCGACCTTACAGGCTTCGATTCACCCCTCCACTTT.

This rearrangement joins TRBV27 to TRBJ2-5, with D maybe TRBD2 (5 bases). This CDR3 spans 14 amino acids. V lost 8 bases and J lost 2, with 15 bases in between. Germline CDR1 and CDR2: MNHEY and SMNVEV (reference sequence). The chain's CDR3 is CASQLYEGQETQYF. In DNA form, the CDR3 reads TGTGCCAGCCAACTCTATGAGGGTCAAGAGACCCAGTACTTC.

The chain has TRBV27 and TRBJ2-5; D possibly corresponds to TRBD2 (5 bases). The length of the CDR3 is 11 residues. Germline V gene data show CDR1 as MNHEY and CDR2 as SMNVEV (reference sequence). V was trimmed by 6 bases and J by 5 bases, leaving 7 bases between them. CDR3: CASRRGETQYF. The CDR3, as DNA: TGTGCCAGCAGGCGAGGGGAGACCCAGTACTTC.

This CDR3 reads CASSLTGVNTEAFF. Written as DNA, the CDR3 is TGTGCCAGCAGCTTGACAGGGGTGAACACTGAAGCTTTCTTT. This sequence joins TRBV9 and TRBJ1-1, with 8 bases aligning to TRBD1. The CDR3 has 14 amino acids. Germline CDR1 is SGDLS and CDR2 is YYNGEE. The V gene end was trimmed by 4 bases and the J gene end by 0 bases; junction bases not matched to a gene: 2.

In regard to this clone: Compared with germline, one end of the junction differs, possibly owing to a read error. The chain uses TRBV25-1 and TRBJ2-4; tentatively, D is TRBD1 (6 bases). The germline gives CDR1 MGHDK, CDR2 SYGVNS. The CDR3 runs 15 residues. The CDR3 DNA follows: TGTGCCAGCAGCCCAGGGGCTTTAGCCAAAAACAGTCAGTACTTC. This sequence encodes CASSPGALAKNSQYF. The full variable domain, completed using reference TRBV25-1 and TRBJ2-4, is EADIYQTPRYLVIGTGKKITLECSQTMGHDKMYWYQQDPGMELHLIHYSYGVNSTEKGDLSSESTVSRIRTEHFPLTLESARPSHTSQYLCASSPGALAKNSQYFGAGTRLSVL.

J is TRBJ2-3 and V is TRBV19; 12 nucleotides agree with TRBD1. Germline V gene sequence: CDR1 LNHDA, CDR2 SQIVND (reference sequence). The CDR3 sequence is 15 residues long. V was pared by 7 bases and J by 6 bases, with 8 bases of the junction left unmatched. The CDR3 loop is CASTLGQGAFDTQYF. CDR3 in DNA: TGTGCCAGTACCCTGGGACAGGGGGCGTTTGATACGCAGTATTTT.

V and J are TRBV7-3 and TRBJ2-1; 8 bases are a match to TRBD1. J lost 13 bases, V lost 3 bases, and 8 bases had no gene match. Looked up from germline, CDR1 is SGHTA and CDR2 is FQGTGA. The CDR3 has 13 residues. The CDR3 protein is CASSFRRGQGQFF. CDR3 DNA: TGTGCCAGCAGCTTTCGGCGCGGACAGGGACAGTTCTTC.

This chain joins TRBV9 and TRBJ1-4; 11 positions match TRBD1. Germline CDR1 and CDR2: SGDLS and YYNGEE. The V and J ends lost 3 bases and 7 bases, in that order; junction bases with no gene match: 11. This CDR3 contains 17 residues. CDR3 sequence: CASSEGDRGGFGEKLFF. The CDR3 DNA sequence: TGTGCCAGCAGCGAGGGGGACAGGGGGGGATTCGGTGAAAAACTGTTTTTT.

The chain has TRBV7-6 and TRBJ1-1; weak D call: TRBD1 (5 bases). The germline gives CDR1 SGHVS, CDR2 FNYEAQ. Between the trimmed V and J ends, which lost 5 bases and 3 bases, there was a span of 16 bases. This CDR3 spans 15 amino acids. The CDR3 reads CASSARVGPYTEAFF. CDR3 DNA sequence: TGTGCCAGCAGCGCTAGGGTGGGGCCTTACACTGAAGCTTTCTTT.

The CDR3 protein is CASSRGGSASYEQYF. The CDR3 DNA reads TGTGCCAGCAGCCGCGGCGGATCAGCCTCCTACGAGCAGTACTTC. The chain recombines TRBV28 with TRBJ2-7; D not certain. The length of the CDR3 is 15 residues. V was trimmed by 6 bases and J by 0 bases, leaving 15 bases between them. The germline gives CDR1 MDHEN, CDR2 SYDVKM. The full variable domain, its missing parts supplied by reference TRBV28 and TRBJ2-7, is DVKVTQSSRYLVKRTGEKVFLECVQDMDHENMFWYRQDPGLGLRLIYFSYDVKMKEKGDIPEGYSVSREKKERFSLILESASTNQTSMYLCASSRGGSASYEQYFGPGTRLTVT.

For the CDR3, the DNA is TGTGCCAGCAGCTCAGGGACAGGATATCAGCCCCAGCATTTT. Its protein product is CASSSGTGYQPQHF. The chain combines TRBV7-2 with TRBJ1-5; 8 bases match TRBD1. The CDR3 covers 14 residues. V gave up 4 bases and J gave up 5 bases; unmatched junction bases: 4. CDR1 is SGHTA, CDR2 FQGNSA, per germline. Filled out from reference TRBV7-2 and TRBJ1-5, the complete variable domain reads GAGVSQSPSNKVTEKGKDVELRCDPISGHTALYWYRQSLGQGLEFLIYFQGNSAPDKSGLPSDRFSAERTGGSVSTLTIQRTQQEDSAVYLCASSSGTGYQPQHFGDGTRLSIL.

This clone turned up a few times. The rearrangement uses TRBV28 and TRBJ1-6, with D unresolved. This CDR3 is built from 16 residues. Germline V gene data show CDR1 as MDHEN and CDR2 as SYDVKM. The ends were cut back, 6 bases at V and 0 bases at J, with 12 bases in the middle. The CDR3 coding sequence is TGTGCCAGCAGCTACCCTGCGAGCTCCTATAATTCACCCCTCCACTTT. Translation: CASSYPASSYNSPLHF.

On this clone itself: A junction end diverges from the germline sequence, so it may reflect a read error. The chain uses TRBV7-9 and TRBJ2-5; D is unresolved. CDR3 length: 11 amino acids. The germline V gene encodes CDR1 SEHNR and CDR2 FQNEAQ (reference sequence). The CDR3 nucleotides read TGTTCCAGCAGCTCCGAAGAGACCCAGTACTTC. As protein: CSSSSEETQYF.

This clone occurred once. The rearrangement uses TRBV5-1 and TRBJ2-7; 10 positions agree with TRBD2. Germline CDR1 reads SGHRS; CDR2 reads YFSETQ. Trimming removed 3 bases from V and 4 bases from J; junction bases left unmatched: 4. The CDR3 spans 14 residues. The DNA for the CDR3 is TGCGCCAGCAGCTCGCTAGCGGGGGCTTACGAGCAGTACTTC. It translates to CASSSLAGAYEQYF.

The chain has TRBV4-3 and TRBJ2-1; unclear D gene. Germline V gives CDR1 LGHNA, CDR2 YSLEER. The CDR3 consists of 14 residues. The ends were cut back, 1 base at V and 5 bases at J, with 9 bases in the middle. CDR3 DNA: TGCGCCAGCAGCCAAGGAGGCTTTGACAATGAGCAGTTCTTC. Residues: CASSQGGFDNEQFF.

This clone came up a few times. The CDR3 is CASSLGGRGFETQYF. DNA for the CDR3: TGTGCCAGCAGCTTAGGGGGCAGGGGTTTTGAGACCCAGTACTTC. The chain combines TRBV11-2 with TRBJ2-5, with a possible D match to TRBD1 (6 bases). V shed 1 base and J shed 5 bases, with 14 bases lying between them. There are 15 residues in the CDR3. CDR1 and CDR2 (germline): SGHAT, FQNNGV. Full variable domain (rest looked up from reference TRBV11-2 and TRBJ2-5): EAGVAQSPRYKIIEKRQSVAFWCNPISGHATLYWYQQILGQGPKLLIQFQNNGVVDDSQLPKDRFSAERLKGVDSTLKIQPAKLEDSAVYLCASSLGGRGFETQYFGPGTRLLVL.

V usage is TRBV27 and J usage is TRBJ2-7, with 7 bases lining up with TRBD1. The CDR3 is 13 residues long. In germline, CDR1 is MNHEY, CDR2 SMNVEV (reference sequence). V dropped 6 bases and J dropped 7; count of bases not matched to a gene: 9. For the CDR3, the DNA is TGTGCCAGCAGAAACAGGGGTTTCCGGGAGCAGTACTTC. Amino acids: CASRNRGFREQYF.

This clone was observed a single time. The chain has TRBV28 and TRBJ2-7, with no clear D. This CDR3 is 14 amino acids long. From germline, CDR1 is MDHEN and CDR2 SYDVKM. The V end was cut by 1 base, the J end by 0 bases, with 7 bases between. The CDR3 DNA reads as TGTGCCAGCAGTTTATTACAGTCCTCCTACGAGCAGTACTTC. Amino acid sequence: CASSLLQSSYEQYF.

The chain links TRBV5-3 to TRBJ2-2, with no clear D. TRBV5-3 counts as an open reading frame of uncertain function. CDR3 size: 15 residues. The germline V and J ends were trimmed by 4 bases and 1 base, with 11 bases remaining between them. This CDR3 is CARSETEMNTGELFF. The CDR3 DNA sequence: TGTGCCAGAAGCGAAACGGAGATGAACACCGGGGAGCTGTTTTTT.